The T cell receptor (beta chain) described here comes from a study of blood T cell repertoires in COVID-19. Study-level information: COVID-19 samples collected from the United States, Italy and Spain covered acute and convalescent phases. From T cells, B-cell-depleted T cells, or PBMCs came the material, which was cDNA or gDNA.

The Seattle site enrolled patients during active infection and followed them longitudinally. In the authors' workflow: For nucleated cells, counts were estimated from reference gene primer amplification. Sequenced by immunoSEQ multiplex PCR; TCRdb stores in-frame clones only, minus some. D and trimming come from the DNA, and the V and J calls and clone size come from that table. The table records more than 200,000 clones, 70% to 90% of them present only once. The source of this sequence is a woman between 25 and 40 years old with COVID-19, enrolled during active disease. Sequences were obtained from peripheral blood.

The CDR3 bases are TGCAGCGTTGAAGATCCGCGTGGGGGCGGATACAATGAGCAGTTCTTC. Protein: CSVEDPRGGGYNEQFF. This sequence joins TRBV29-1 and TRBJ2-1; D might be TRBD1 (6 bases). V lost 0 bases to trimming and J lost 4 bases, with 16 bases between them. The germline V gene encodes CDR1 SQVTM and CDR2 ANQGSEA. The CDR3 runs 16 residues.